This TCR beta chain was profiled in a study of immune heterogeneity within non-small cell lung tumors (dated by TCRdb to 2016 to 2018). For the study in its entirety: By histology, a handful of squamous cell carcinomas, about 10 non-squamous carcinomas and 1 tumor not otherwise specified were included. To look at intratumoral immune heterogeneity, the study ran whole-exome sequencing, RNA-seq and TCR beta repertoire sequencing on several spatially distinct regions taken from every NSCLC tumor. Transcriptome data were available for just roughly 40 loci from about twelve patients, whereas TCR repertoire analysis spanned under 65 tumor loci from fewer than 17 patients. Neoantigen binding to each patient's HLA alleles was predicted with netMHCpan-3.0 for mutant peptides of 8 to 11 amino acids. Results and caveats for the whole study, not just this receptor: High-frequency TCR beta clonotypes were found to be largely distinct between individual patients. Within a given patient, the same dominant CDR3B clonotypes showed up repeatedly across loci, although different tumor locations also carried unique high-frequency clones. Local tumor mutational burden and local T-cell repertoire clonality had a statistically significant but moderate positive correlation (R around 0.35).

CDR1 and CDR2 are read off the germline V gene as SGDLS and YYNGEE. The CDR3 starts with the cysteine, ends with the phenylalanine, and has 17 residues. This entry keeps only the CDR3 DNA: 51 bases, framed from base 1. The V end gives up 0 bases and the J end 2 bases, leaving 7 bases in the junction not matched to a gene. The TCR beta CDR3 region was amplified with a multiplex PCR system whose first round of around 11 cycles used 32 V-gene forward primers and 13 J-gene reverse primers. First-round PCR used a QIAGEN Multiplex PCR Kit, and primer sequences were filed in Chinese patent CN105087789A. Illumina universal primers were attached in a second round of PCR run with the Phusion High-Fidelity PCR Kit. TCR libraries were paired-end sequenced at 151 bp read length on the Illumina HiSeq X Ten platform. The published analysis was carried out like this. Cutadapt removed reads without multiplex PCR primers, PEAR merged read pairs, and MiXCR with default settings called CDR3 regions. Repertoire diversity used Shannon entropy, and clonality was computed as one minus Shannon entropy divided by ln of productive unique sequence count. A clonotype counted as a dominant or high-frequency T-cell clone when its frequency was 0.5% or higher. TCRdb reprocessing: public reads trimmed at Q25 with fastp, clones called with MiXCR, in-frame beta chains kept. Duplicate CDR3 protein sequences are folded into a single record with the most common DNA and genes. TCRdb, not the authors, supplied the V and J calls. This sample is represented by roughly 5,000 distinct CDR3 sequences; around 23% of them were singletons. The ten largest make up roughly 17% of the sample.

For the TCR template, genomic DNA was extracted from bulk tumor tissue, and 600 ng of gDNA was amplified for each sample. During surgery, several biopsies were collected from each primary tumor and placed as far from one another as possible within the tumor mass. The study cohort was described as untreated and was composed of newly diagnosed NSCLC cases undergoing curative surgery. Donors were about 16 newly diagnosed non-small cell lung cancer patients undergoing surgery with curative intent. A couple of independent pathologists reviewed the resected tumor masses. Only DNA and RNA samples of high quality went on to sequencing. This clonotype is assessed as medium-sized (0.01 to 0.1%). The specificity of this receptor is unknown. No quality values exist for individual bases; no much larger clone is one base distant.

The chain joins TRBV9 to TRBJ2-3; 9 bases in between match TRBD2. The TCR was taken from a man in his fifties or sixties with non-small cell lung cancer. Specimen: lung tumor tissue. CDR3 sequence: CASSVAGTSSPTDTQYF. The DNA sequence is as follows: TGTGCCAGCAGCGTAGCTGGGACTAGCAGTCCCACAGATACGCAGTATTTT.